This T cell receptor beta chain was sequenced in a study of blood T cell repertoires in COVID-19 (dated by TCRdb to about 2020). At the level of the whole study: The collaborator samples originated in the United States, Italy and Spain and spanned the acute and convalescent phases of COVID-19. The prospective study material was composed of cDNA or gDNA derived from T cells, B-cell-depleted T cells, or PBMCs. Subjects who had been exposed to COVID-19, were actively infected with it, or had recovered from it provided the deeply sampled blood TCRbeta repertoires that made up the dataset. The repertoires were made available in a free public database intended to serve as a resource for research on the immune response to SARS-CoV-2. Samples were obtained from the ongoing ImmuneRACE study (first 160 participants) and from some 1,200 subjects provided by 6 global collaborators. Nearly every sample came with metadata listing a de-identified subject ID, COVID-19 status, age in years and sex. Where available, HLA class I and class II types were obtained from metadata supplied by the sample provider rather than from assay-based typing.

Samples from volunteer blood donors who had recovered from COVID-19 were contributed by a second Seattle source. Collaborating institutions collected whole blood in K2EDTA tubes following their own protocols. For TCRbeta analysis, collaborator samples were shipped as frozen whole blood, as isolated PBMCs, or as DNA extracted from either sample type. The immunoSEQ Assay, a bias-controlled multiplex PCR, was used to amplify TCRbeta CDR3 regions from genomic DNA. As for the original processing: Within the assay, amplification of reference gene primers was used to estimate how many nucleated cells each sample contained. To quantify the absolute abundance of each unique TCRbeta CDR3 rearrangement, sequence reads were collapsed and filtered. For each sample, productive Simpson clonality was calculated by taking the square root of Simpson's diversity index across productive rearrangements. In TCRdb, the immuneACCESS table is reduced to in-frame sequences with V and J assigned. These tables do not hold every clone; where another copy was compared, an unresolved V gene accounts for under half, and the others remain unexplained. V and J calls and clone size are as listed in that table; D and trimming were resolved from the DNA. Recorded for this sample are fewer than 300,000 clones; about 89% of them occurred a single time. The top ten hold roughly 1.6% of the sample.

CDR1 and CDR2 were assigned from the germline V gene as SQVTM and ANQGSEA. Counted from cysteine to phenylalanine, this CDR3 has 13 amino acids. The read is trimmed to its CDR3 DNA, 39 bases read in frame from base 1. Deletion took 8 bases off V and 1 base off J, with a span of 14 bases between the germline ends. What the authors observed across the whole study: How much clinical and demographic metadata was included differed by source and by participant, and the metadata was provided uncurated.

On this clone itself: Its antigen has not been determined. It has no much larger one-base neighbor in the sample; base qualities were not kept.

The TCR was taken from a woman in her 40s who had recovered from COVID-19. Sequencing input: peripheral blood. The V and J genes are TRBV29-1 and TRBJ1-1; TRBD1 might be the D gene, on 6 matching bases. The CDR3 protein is CSSAVGQNTEAFF. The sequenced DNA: TGCAGCTCGGCCGTGGGACAGAACACTGAAGCTTTCTTT.